This T cell receptor beta chain was recorded in a study of OX40 agonist ivuxolimab in advanced cancers. Some clones are missing from TCRdb's copy, which holds only in-frame ones; the method was immunoSEQ multiplex PCR. The repertoire holds nearly 80,000 clones, roughly 86% seen once, with approximately 25% in the top ten. The ends lost 5 bases at V and 11 bases at J; junction bases unmatched: 11. CDR1 is SQVTM and CDR2 is ANQGSEA in the germline V gene. The CDR3 is 13 amino acids. V usage is TRBV29-1 and J usage is TRBJ1-1, with 10 bases that match TRBD1. This clonotype was sampled from an adult with an advanced solid tumor such as melanoma, head and neck, liver or kidney cancer. The source material was CD4+ or CD8+ T cells sorted from blood, sampled in a trial of the OX40 agonist ivuxolimab. CDR3: CSVSPGTGEGAFF. The DNA for the CDR3 is TGCAGCGTTTCCCCCGGGACAGGGGAAGGCGCTTTCTTT.